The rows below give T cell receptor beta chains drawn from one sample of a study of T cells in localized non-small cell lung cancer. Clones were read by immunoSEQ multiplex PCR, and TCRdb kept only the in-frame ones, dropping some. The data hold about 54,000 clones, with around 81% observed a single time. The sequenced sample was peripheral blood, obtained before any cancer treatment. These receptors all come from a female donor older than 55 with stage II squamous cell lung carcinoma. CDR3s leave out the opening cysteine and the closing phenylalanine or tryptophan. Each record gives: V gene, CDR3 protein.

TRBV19	ASSMVGYEQY
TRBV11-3	ASSLGLAGGPRTDTQY
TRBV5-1	ASSTRTSGTDTQY
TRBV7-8	ASSLADDRGRSPLH
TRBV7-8	ASSVYAGPYEQY
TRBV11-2	ASSLLQGRHYEQY
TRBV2	ASSTRGPVNEKLF
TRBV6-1	ASGLAGVNEQF
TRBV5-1	ASSLATGADSGNTIY
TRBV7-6	ASSLLDRGTSNSPLH
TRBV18	ASSPRENTGELF
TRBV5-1	ASSLGGRDVPDTQY
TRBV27	ASSYGTVLSYEQY
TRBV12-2	ASRPGTLTYEQY
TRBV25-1	ASSGYKAGDYGYT
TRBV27	ASSSQGAGNQPQH
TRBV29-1	SVEGAGRNEQF
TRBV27	ASSLTSGGHYEQY
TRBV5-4	ASSLAAGGGYT
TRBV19	ASSEGVATEAF
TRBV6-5	ASRGTRSSYEQY
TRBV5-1	ASSTNGLAGAYEQY
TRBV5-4	ASSPGLNTEAF
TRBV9	ASSVGTVGEGT
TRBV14	ASSRAGGANYGYT
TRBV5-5	ASSFEGALPSNQPQH
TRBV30	AWTTGQGADEQY
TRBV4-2	ASSQEAGNHADTQY
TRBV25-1	ASSGVTGKHGETQY
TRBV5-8	ASSLNPGALGQPQH
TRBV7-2	ASSLQTATYEQY
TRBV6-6	ATLGGTYNEQF
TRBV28	ASSFSAVEAF
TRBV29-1	SVVRGGANTGELF
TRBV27	ASSFRTGSTDTQY
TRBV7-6	ASSPEGTGNSPLH
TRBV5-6	ASSLWQTRSETQY
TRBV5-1	ASSQGAFGSTGELF
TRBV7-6	ASSLAGGTDTQY
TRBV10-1	ASSQTGQGRHEQY
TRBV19	ASSPDSNYGYT
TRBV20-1	SAYPGEGYT
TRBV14	ASSQRRDTEAF
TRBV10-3	AISGGIRQGRAF
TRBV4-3	ASSRAGASTDTQY
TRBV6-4	ASSDTDSFSNQPQH
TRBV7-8	ASSSLTGFNEKLF